Listed below are T cell receptor beta chains from one sample, sequenced in a study of T cells in Graves' hyperthyroidism and ophthalmopathy. TCRdb reprocessed the multiplex PCR reads via MiXCR and lists one record per CDR3 protein. The sample has some 650,000 distinct CDR3 sequences; about 16% are singletons. Sequences were obtained from blood. Receptors originate from a woman aged 40 to 50 with Graves' ophthalmopathy. The CDR3 runs from the conserved cysteine through the conserved F or W. The order of the fields is CDR3 protein, CDR3 DNA, V gene, J gene, clone size, D gene. A D gene is named only where the DNA matches it firmly. Expanded clones get a size class; other rows say once, few or many, or leave the size out.

CDR3 protein: CASSIEWVNEQFF
CDR3 DNA: TGTGCCAGCAGCATAGAGTGGGTGAATGAGCAGTTCTTC
V gene: TRBV7-9
J gene: TRBJ2-1
clone size: many
D gene: .

CDR3 protein: CASSYLPGQGQGANTGELFF
CDR3 DNA: TGCGCCAGCAGCTACCTTCCGGGACAGGGGCAAGGCGCGAACACCGGGGAGCTGTTTTTT
V gene: TRBV5-1
J gene: TRBJ2-2
clone size: few
D gene: TRBD1

CDR3 protein: CASSKAGRRETQYF
CDR3 DNA: TGTGCCAGCAGCAAAGCGGGGCGCAGGGAGACCCAGTACTTC
V gene: TRBV11-2
J gene: TRBJ2-5
clone size: many
D gene: TRBD2

CDR3 protein: CASSVTENQPQHF
CDR3 DNA: TGCGCCAGCAGTGTGACAGAGAATCAGCCCCAGCATTTT
V gene: TRBV10-2
J gene: TRBJ1-5
clone size: .
D gene: .

CDR3 protein: CASRGTGAQDYEQYF
CDR3 DNA: TGTGCCAGCAGGGGGACAGGGGCCCAAGACTACGAGCAGTACTTC
V gene: TRBV6-1
J gene: TRBJ2-7
clone size: many
D gene: TRBD1

CDR3 protein: CASSPGGTGQNEQFF
CDR3 DNA: TGTGCCAGCAGTCCCGGCGGGACAGGGCAGAATGAGCAGTTCTTC
V gene: TRBV7-3
J gene: TRBJ2-1
clone size: many
D gene: TRBD1

CDR3 protein: CSAAESRARSYEQYF
CDR3 DNA: TGCAGTGCTGCAGAGAGCCGGGCCCGATCCTACGAGCAGTACTTC
V gene: TRBV20-1
J gene: TRBJ2-7
clone size: .
D gene: .

CDR3 protein: CASSLLAGAVHIQYF
CDR3 DNA: TGTGCCAGCAGTTTACTAGCGGGGGCCGTTCACATTCAGTACTTC
V gene: TRBV12-3/TRBV12-4
J gene: TRBJ2-4
clone size: few
D gene: TRBD2

CDR3 protein: CASSNGQKLFF
CDR3 DNA: TGTGCCAGCAGCAATGGACAAAAACTGTTTTTT
V gene: TRBV6-1
J gene: TRBJ1-4
clone size: few
D gene: .

CDR3 protein: CSADDRGNEKLFF
CDR3 DNA: TGCAGTGCTGACGACAGGGGGAATGAAAAACTGTTTTTT
V gene: TRBV20-1
J gene: TRBJ1-4
clone size: few
D gene: TRBD1

CDR3 protein: CSARLPFGNQPQHF
CDR3 DNA: TGCAGTGCTAGACTGCCCTTCGGCAATCAGCCCCAGCATTTT
V gene: TRBV20-1
J gene: TRBJ1-5
clone size: .
D gene: .

CDR3 protein: CASSIQGVQETQYF
CDR3 DNA: TGTGCCAGCAGCATACAGGGGGTTCAAGAGACCCAGTACTTC
V gene: TRBV3-1
J gene: TRBJ2-5
clone size: few
D gene: TRBD1

CDR3 protein: CASSGDTHTEAFF
CDR3 DNA: TGTGCCAGCAGTGGGGACACACACACTGAAGCTTTCTTT
V gene: TRBV2
J gene: TRBJ1-1
clone size: many
D gene: .

CDR3 protein: CASSTQGQGSPFGAEAFF
CDR3 DNA: TGTGCCAGCAGCACCCAAGGACAGGGATCCCCTTTCGGTGCTGAAGCTTTCTTT
V gene: TRBV11-1
J gene: TRBJ1-1
clone size: many
D gene: TRBD1

CDR3 protein: CASSRKGAYEQYF
CDR3 DNA: TGTGCCAGCAGCCGGAAAGGCGCCTACGAGCAGTACTTC
V gene: TRBV7-9
J gene: TRBJ2-7
clone size: many
D gene: .

CDR3 protein: CASSLAGSRTNEQFF
CDR3 DNA: TGCGCCAGCAGCTTGGCGGGGTCCAGGACAAATGAGCAGTTCTTC
V gene: TRBV5-1
J gene: TRBJ2-1
clone size: many
D gene: .

CDR3 protein: CASSLTRRATGELFF
CDR3 DNA: TGTGCCAGCAGTTTAACCCGCAGGGCCACCGGGGAGCTGTTTTTT
V gene: TRBV12-3/TRBV12-4
J gene: TRBJ2-2
clone size: .
D gene: .

CDR3 protein: CASRTLLSWPQHF
CDR3 DNA: TGTGCCAGCAGGACTCTGCTCTCGTGGCCCCAGCATTTT
V gene: TRBV6-1
J gene: TRBJ1-5
clone size: few
D gene: .

CDR3 protein: CSAFPSGRAYEQYF
CDR3 DNA: TGCAGTGCTTTCCCTAGCGGGAGGGCCTACGAGCAGTACTTC
V gene: TRBV20-1
J gene: TRBJ2-7
clone size: .
D gene: TRBD2

CDR3 protein: CASSLVWQLGHQPQHF
CDR3 DNA: TGTGCCAGCTCTCTCGTTTGGCAATTGGGGCATCAGCCCCAGCATTTT
V gene: TRBV6-2/TRBV6-3
J gene: TRBJ1-5
clone size: many
D gene: .

CDR3 protein: CSVAGGATEAFF
CDR3 DNA: TGCAGCGTTGCAGGGGGTGCCACTGAAGCTTTCTTT
V gene: TRBV29-1
J gene: TRBJ1-1
clone size: few
D gene: TRBD1

CDR3 protein: CASSSTLNNSPLHF
CDR3 DNA: TGTGCCAGCAGCTCGACTCTTAATAATTCACCCCTCCACTTT
V gene: TRBV6-1
J gene: TRBJ1-6
clone size: .
D gene: .

CDR3 protein: CASSLGNRGGYNEQFF
CDR3 DNA: TGTGCCAGCAGCTTAGGGAACAGGGGTGGCTACAATGAGCAGTTCTTC
V gene: TRBV11-2
J gene: TRBJ2-1
clone size: many
D gene: TRBD1

CDR3 protein: CATRGDRSNEQFF
CDR3 DNA: TGTGCCACCAGAGGGGACAGAAGCAATGAGCAGTTCTTC
V gene: TRBV19
J gene: TRBJ2-1
clone size: .
D gene: TRBD1

CDR3 protein: CSARRQGKDEQFF
CDR3 DNA: TGCAGTGCTAGGAGGCAGGGTAAGGATGAGCAGTTCTTC
V gene: TRBV20-1
J gene: TRBJ2-1
clone size: .
D gene: .

CDR3 protein: CASSDPGLAGGLNTGELFF
CDR3 DNA: TGTGCCAGCAGTGATCCGGGACTAGCGGGAGGACTGAACACCGGGGAGCTGTTTTTT
V gene: TRBV2
J gene: TRBJ2-2
clone size: few
D gene: TRBD2

CDR3 protein: CASSPDRERANEQFF
CDR3 DNA: TGTGCCAGCTCACCAGACAGGGAGAGAGCGAATGAGCAGTTCTTC
V gene: TRBV18
J gene: TRBJ2-1
clone size: many
D gene: TRBD1

CDR3 protein: CASTRDRANTEAFF
CDR3 DNA: TGTGCCAGTACCCGGGACAGGGCCAACACTGAAGCTTTCTTT
V gene: TRBV19
J gene: TRBJ1-1
clone size: once
D gene: TRBD1

CDR3 protein: CASSYSLNTNTEAFF
CDR3 DNA: TGTGCCAGCAGTTACTCGCTCAACACGAACACTGAAGCTTTCTTT
V gene: TRBV6-5
J gene: TRBJ1-1
clone size: many
D gene: .

CDR3 protein: CSAREGGALGTQYF
CDR3 DNA: TGCAGTGCTAGGGAAGGGGGGGCCCTCGGGACCCAGTACTTC
V gene: TRBV20-1
J gene: TRBJ2-5
clone size: few
D gene: .

CDR3 protein: CASSSWGNTGELFF
CDR3 DNA: TGTGCCAGCAGCTCTTGGGGTAACACCGGGGAGCTGTTTTTT
V gene: TRBV7-6
J gene: TRBJ2-2
clone size: few
D gene: .

CDR3 protein: CACNTGYGYTF
CDR3 DNA: TGTGCCTGCAATACAGGCTATGGCTACACCTTC
V gene: TRBV30
J gene: TRBJ1-2
clone size: many
D gene: .

CDR3 protein: CASSKDSSSYNEQFF
CDR3 DNA: TGTGCCAGCAGTAAAGACAGCAGCTCCTACAATGAGCAGTTCTTC
V gene: TRBV2
J gene: TRBJ2-1
clone size: .
D gene: .

CDR3 protein: CASSPRQGGNEKLFF
CDR3 DNA: TGTGCCAGCAGCCCCCGACAGGGAGGTAATGAAAAACTGTTTTTT
V gene: TRBV3-1
J gene: TRBJ1-4
clone size: .
D gene: TRBD1

CDR3 protein: CASSWAGRYNEQFF
CDR3 DNA: TGTGCCAGCAGTTGGGCAGGGCGGTACAATGAGCAGTTCTTC
V gene: TRBV27
J gene: TRBJ2-1
clone size: many
D gene: .

CDR3 protein: CASSVVSGGAHTQYF
CDR3 DNA: TGTGCCAGCAGCGTAGTGAGCGGGGGGGCTCATACGCAGTATTTT
V gene: TRBV9
J gene: TRBJ2-3
clone size: .
D gene: TRBD2

CDR3 protein: CSARERVTEGQPQHF
CDR3 DNA: TGCAGTGCTAGAGAAAGGGTGACGGAGGGTCAGCCCCAGCATTTT
V gene: TRBV20-1
J gene: TRBJ1-5
clone size: .
D gene: .

CDR3 protein: CASSLDREFSGTTLTDTQYF
CDR3 DNA: TGTGCCAGCAGTTTGGACAGGGAGTTTAGCGGGACCACTCTGACAGATACGCAGTATTTT
V gene: TRBV12-3/TRBV12-4
J gene: TRBJ2-3
clone size: many
D gene: .

CDR3 protein: CASSAPPETQYF
CDR3 DNA: TGTGCCAGCAGTGCTCCCCCCGAGACCCAGTACTTC
V gene: TRBV6-2/TRBV6-3
J gene: TRBJ2-5
clone size: few
D gene: .

CDR3 protein: CASSYDRVRDEQFF
CDR3 DNA: TGTGCCAGCAGCTACGACAGGGTGAGGGATGAGCAGTTCTTC
V gene: TRBV5-6
J gene: TRBJ2-1
clone size: few
D gene: TRBD1

CDR3 protein: CASGLGTSGDTQYF
CDR3 DNA: TGTGCTAGTGGTTTGGGGACTAGCGGAGATACGCAGTATTTT
V gene: TRBV12-5
J gene: TRBJ2-3
clone size: few
D gene: TRBD2

CDR3 protein: CASSLYRTAMYF
CDR3 DNA: TGTGCCAGCAGTCTATACAGGACAGCGATGTACTTC
V gene: TRBV2
J gene: TRBJ2-7
clone size: many
D gene: .

CDR3 protein: CSARDPDRILVF
CDR3 DNA: TGCAGTGCTAGAGACCCGGACAGGATACTTGTCTTT
V gene: TRBV20-1
J gene: TRBJ1-1
clone size: .
D gene: TRBD1

CDR3 protein: CASSTPDGYRVDNEKLFF
CDR3 DNA: TGTGCCAGCAGTACCCCGGACGGTTACAGGGTGGATAATGAAAAACTGTTTTTT
V gene: TRBV25-1
J gene: TRBJ1-4
clone size: few
D gene: .

CDR3 protein: CASSPLAGRETGELFF
CDR3 DNA: TGTGCCAGCAGCCCCCTCGCGGGGAGAGAGACCGGGGAGCTGTTTTTT
V gene: TRBV6-1
J gene: TRBJ2-2
clone size: .
D gene: .

CDR3 protein: CASSPRDMGYTF
CDR3 DNA: TGCGCCAGCAGCCCCCGGGACATGGGCTACACCTTC
V gene: TRBV5-1
J gene: TRBJ1-2
clone size: few
D gene: .

CDR3 protein: CASSSGADWSPLHF
CDR3 DNA: TGCGCCAGCAGCTCTGGGGCCGACTGGTCACCCCTCCACTTT
V gene: TRBV5-1
J gene: TRBJ1-6
clone size: many
D gene: .

CDR3 protein: CASSLHRVAEVFF
CDR3 DNA: TGTGCCAGCAGCTTACACAGGGTCGCTGAAGTTTTCTTT
V gene: TRBV7-9
J gene: TRBJ1-1
clone size: few
D gene: .

CDR3 protein: CANRIRDRGSYEQYF
CDR3 DNA: TGTGCCAACAGGATCCGGGACAGGGGTTCCTACGAGCAGTACTTC
V gene: TRBV6-2/TRBV6-3
J gene: TRBJ2-7
clone size: .
D gene: TRBD1

CDR3 protein: CASTGTGEETQYF
CDR3 DNA: TGTGCCAGCACAGGGACAGGGGAAGAGACCCAGTACTTC
V gene: TRBV2
J gene: TRBJ2-5
clone size: many
D gene: TRBD1

CDR3 protein: CASTISLLRTSGGVVEQFF
CDR3 DNA: TGTGCCAGCACCATTAGCTTACTCCGGACTAGCGGGGGGGTGGTGGAGCAGTTCTTC
V gene: TRBV7-8
J gene: TRBJ2-1
clone size: many
D gene: TRBD2

CDR3 protein: CATSDLPGTSSYEQYF
CDR3 DNA: TGTGCCACCAGTGATTTACCCGGGACTAGCTCATACGAGCAGTACTTC
V gene: TRBV24-1
J gene: TRBJ2-7
clone size: many
D gene: TRBD2

CDR3 protein: CASSLAVSGGSGEQFF
CDR3 DNA: TGCGCCAGCAGCTTGGCCGTTAGCGGGGGCAGTGGTGAGCAGTTCTTC
V gene: TRBV5-1
J gene: TRBJ2-1
clone size: many
D gene: TRBD2

CDR3 protein: CASSTQTGLGTEAFF
CDR3 DNA: TGCGCCAGCAGCACCCAGACAGGGTTGGGCACTGAAGCTTTCTTT
V gene: TRBV5-1
J gene: TRBJ1-1
clone size: many
D gene: TRBD1